This T cell receptor beta chain derives from a study of post-analysis software for immune sequencing data. Study-level background: Courses of disease covered relapsing-remitting, secondary progressive and progressive-relapsing multiple sclerosis. Study conclusions and caveats: Multiple sclerosis patients had significantly lower normalized Chao1 diversity than controls.

This clonotype has more than one count but fewer than ten. Its specificity is unknown. Presence of unique molecular identifiers characterized the TCR beta cDNA libraries. Each sample of about 0.95 to 11 million input T cells yielded 500,000 or so cDNA molecules, so each molecule approximated one T cell. TCRdb ran MiXCR on the PCR reads and lists one entry per CDR3 protein. The repertoire includes approximately 730,000 distinct CDR3 sequences, 30% of them detected once, and roughly 0.53% sits in the top ten. This clonotype was sampled from a girl aged 5-17 years with multiple sclerosis. The specimen sequenced was blood.

CDR3 sequence (DNA): TGTGCCAGCCGCAACCCCGGGGGCGCCTACGAGCAGTACTTC. This codes for CASRNPGGAYEQYF. This chain links TRBV6-5 with TRBJ2-7, with D perhaps given as TRBD1 or TRBD2 (6 bases each). CDR1 MNHEY and CDR2 SVGAGI come from the germline V gene. The V and J ends lost 8 bases and 2 bases respectively, with 16 bases between them. The CDR3 totals 14 residues.